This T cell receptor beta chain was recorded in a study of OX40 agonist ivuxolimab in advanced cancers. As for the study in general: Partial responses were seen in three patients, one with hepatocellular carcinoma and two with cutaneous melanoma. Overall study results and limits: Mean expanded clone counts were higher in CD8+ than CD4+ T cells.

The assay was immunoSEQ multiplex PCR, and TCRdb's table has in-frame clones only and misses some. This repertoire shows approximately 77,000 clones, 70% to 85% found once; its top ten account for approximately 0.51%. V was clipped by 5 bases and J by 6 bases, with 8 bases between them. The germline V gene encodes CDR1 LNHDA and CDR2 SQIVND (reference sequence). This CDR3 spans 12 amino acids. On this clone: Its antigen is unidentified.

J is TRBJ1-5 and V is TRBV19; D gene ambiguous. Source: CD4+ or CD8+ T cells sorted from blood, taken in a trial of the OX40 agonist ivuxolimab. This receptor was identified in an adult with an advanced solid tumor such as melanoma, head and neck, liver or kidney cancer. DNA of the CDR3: TGTGCCAGTAGTTCGGGTTTTCAGCCCCAGCATTTT. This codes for CASSSGFQPQHF.